This passage covers 15 T cell receptor beta chains from one sample sequenced in a study of siplizumab effects on memory and regulatory T cells (dated by TCRdb to the late 2010s). Library creation used the immunoSEQ multiplex PCR assay. TCRdb took this table from immuneACCESS and kept in-frame rearrangements with V and J called. Such tables lack part of the clones; where checked against another copy, unresolved V genes explain under half of the gap, and the rest is unexplained. For this sample there are 100,000 or so clones; more than 90% appear just once. The leading ten clones occupy 2.5% to 3% of the sample. Material: CD4+ T cells sorted from blood. These receptor sequences come from a human donor in good health. Some clones in this sample may be carry-over from other donors' samples.

This chain connects TRBV19 to TRBJ2-2; no clear D gene. The CDR3 sequence is 13 residues long. Looked up from germline, CDR1 is LNHDA and CDR2 is SQIVND (reference sequence). CDR3 DNA sequence: TGTGCAGCGTGCCACCAGAACACCGGGGAGCTGTTTTTT. It encodes CAACHQNTGELFF.

The rearrangement uses TRBV11-2 and TRBJ2-2; D is unresolved. Germline V gives CDR1 SGHAT, CDR2 FQNNGV. V dropped 2 bases and J dropped 2 bases, with 9 bases sitting between them. The CDR3 is 15 amino acids. CDR3 loop: CASSLIRGNTGELFF. CDR3 coding DNA: TGTGCCAGCAGCTTAATACGCGGAAACACCGGGGAGCTGTTTTTT.

This clone occurred once. The gene calls are TRBV5-8 and TRBJ2-3; 10 nucleotides align to TRBD2. The CDR3 spans 15 residues. Per the germline V gene, CDR1 is SGHTS and CDR2 is YDEGEE. Trimming removed 1 base from V and 4 bases from J; junction bases left unmatched: 3. CDR3 loop: CASSLLAGGSDTQYF. As DNA, the CDR3 is TGTGCCAGCAGCTTGTTAGCGGGAGGATCAGATACGCAGTATTTT.

CDR3 coding DNA: TGTGCCAGTAGTCCTCTGGACCGGACCGGGGAGCTGTTTTTT. This gives the protein CASSPLDRTGELFF. J is TRBJ2-2 and V is TRBV19, with D hard to call. V was shortened by 5 bases and J by 5 bases, with 12 bases between the two germline ends. The germline CDR1 and CDR2 sequences are LNHDA and SQIVND (reference sequence). The CDR3 is 14 residues long.

This chain uses TRBV7-3 with TRBJ2-6, with 7 bases aligning to TRBD1. CDR3 length: 15 residues. Germline trimming cut 5 bases from V and 4 bases from J; bases unmatched to any gene: 5. Germline V gene data show CDR1 as SGHTA and CDR2 as FQGTGA. CDR3: CASSPTGLGANVLTF. Written as DNA, the CDR3 is TGTGCCAGCAGCCCGACAGGGCTAGGGGCCAACGTCCTGACTTTC.

The V and J genes are TRBV19 and TRBJ2-3; TRBD2 is a possible D gene (6 bases). V lost 6 bases, J lost 0 bases, and 13 bases lay in between. The CDR3 covers 15 residues. Germline CDR1 reads LNHDA; CDR2 reads SQIVND (reference sequence). As DNA, the CDR3 is TGTGCCAGTAGCCCGGGGGTCGGGAGCACAGATACGCAGTATTTT. It codes for CASSPGVGSTDTQYF.

The rearrangement uses TRBV5-1 and TRBJ2-1; TRBD1 matches 8 bases. CDR1 SGHRS and CDR2 YFSETQ come from the germline V gene. The ends lost 1 base at V and 10 bases at J; junction bases unmatched: 10. CDR3 length: 15 residues. CDR3 region: CASSLMQGALGEQFF. The CDR3 bases are TGCGCCAGCAGCTTGATGCAGGGGGCGCTAGGCGAGCAGTTCTTC.

The chain joins TRBV18 to TRBJ2-7, with TRBD2 matching 11 bases. This CDR3 region has 16 residues. V was clipped by 5 bases and J by 2 bases; unmatched bases: 8. CDR1 is KGHSH, CDR2 LQKENI, per germline. In DNA, the CDR3 is TGTGCCAGCTCAAGACTAGCGGGGAATACTCCCTACGAGCAGTACTTC. Residues: CASSRLAGNTPYEQYF.

J is TRBJ2-5 and V is TRBV2; 9 bases align to TRBD2. V gave up 3 bases and J gave up 5 bases; unmatched junction bases: 4. The CDR3 contains 14 residues. In germline, CDR1 is SNHLY, CDR2 FYNNEI. CDR3 sequence: CASSDLAGAETQYF. DNA of the CDR3: TGTGCCAGCAGTGATTTAGCGGGAGCGGAGACCCAGTACTTC.

This clone was seen a single time. This chain uses TRBV27 with TRBJ2-7, with TRBD1 as a possible D gene (5 bases). Germline CDR1 reads MNHEY; CDR2 reads SMNVEV (reference sequence). V was pared by 5 bases and J by 3 bases, with 11 bases between. CDR3 length equals 13 residues. In nucleotides, the CDR3 is TGTGCCAGCAGTCTGGACATCTACTACGAGCAGTACTTC. Its protein is CASSLDIYYEQYF.

V usage is TRBV29-1 and J usage is TRBJ2-7; 7 positions agree with TRBD2. The V gene end was trimmed by 6 bases and the J gene end by 3 bases; junction bases not matched to a gene: 5. The germline gives CDR1 SQVTM, CDR2 ANQGSEA. The CDR3 is made up of 12 amino acids. CDR3 in DNA: TGCAGCGTCTGGGGAGGGGACTACGAGCAGTACTTC. Translated, it gives CSVWGGDYEQYF.

The chain joins TRBV19 to TRBJ1-1; D ambiguous. The V and J ends lost 6 bases and 10 bases respectively, with 18 bases between them. The CDR3 extends over 13 amino acids. From germline, CDR1 is LNHDA and CDR2 SQIVND (reference sequence). Written as DNA, the CDR3 is TGTGCCAGTAGCGACGATGTCAATTTCGGAGCTTTCTTT. It specifies CASSDDVNFGAFF. The whole variable domain, remainder taken from reference TRBV19 and TRBJ1-1, is DGGITQSPKYLFRKEGQNVTLSCEQNLNHDAMYWYRQDPGQGLRLIYYSQIVNDFQKGDIAEGYSVSREKKESFPLTVTSAQKNPTAFYLCASSDDVNFGAFFGQGTRLTVV.

The genes are TRBV14 and TRBJ2-3; the match to TRBD2 covers 9 bases. V was pared by 2 bases and J by 3 bases, with 6 bases of the junction left unmatched. The CDR3 spans 16 residues. Per the germline V gene, CDR1 is SGHDN and CDR2 is FVKESK. The CDR3 DNA reads as TGTGCCAGCAGCCAACGTGGTAGCGGGAGAACAGATACGCAGTATTTT. Its protein product is CASSQRGSGRTDTQYF.

The genes are TRBV28 and TRBJ2-5; 11 nucleotides align to TRBD2. The CDR3 runs 16 residues. Trimming cost V 4 bases and J 0 bases; bases outside gene matches: 4. Germline values: CDR1 MDHEN, CDR2 SYDVKM. This CDR3 is CASSSAGLADQETQYF. The DNA for the CDR3 is TGTGCCAGCAGTTCTGCGGGACTAGCGGACCAAGAGACCCAGTACTTC.

This clone was seen only once. J is TRBJ2-1 and V is TRBV6-4; 12 bases match TRBD1. The CDR3 length is 16 residues. V lost 0 bases and J lost 8; bases outside the gene matches: 5. Germline values: CDR1 MRHNA, CDR2 SNTAGT. The CDR3 spells CASSDSGTGGTDEQFF. Here the CDR3 DNA reads TGTGCCAGCAGTGACTCAGGGACAGGGGGCACGGATGAGCAGTTCTTC.